These 10 T cell receptor beta chains were sequenced from one sample in a study of T cells in Graves' hyperthyroidism and ophthalmopathy. Amplified regions were TCR beta CDR3 sequences from RNA transcripts. The HTBI set primed first-round TCR CDR3 RT-PCR. Via MiXCR, TCRdb re-called the multiplex PCR reads, giving one row per CDR3 protein. Of roughly 570,000 distinct CDR3 sequences listed, around 45% were seen once; the top ten hold 19%. The sample was peripheral blood or thyroid tissue (not recorded which). The source is an adult woman with Graves' disease, either hyperthyroidism or ophthalmopathy (not recorded which).

As regards this clonotype: This may come from a read error, since a much larger clone is one base off. This chain connects TRBV6-6 to TRBJ2-7; unclear D gene. CDR1 and CDR2 from the germline V gene are MNHNY and SVGAGI (reference sequence). This CDR3 comprises 13 residues. CDR3 sequence reads: CAGSYSSSHEQYF. Written as DNA, the CDR3 is TGTGCCGGCAGTTACTCCTCGTCCCACGAGCAGTACTTC.

Regarding this clonotype: Given a much more abundant clone one base away, this may be a read error. The CDR3 nucleotides are TGCGCCAGCAGCTCCCTGGGGGCTCGTCAGCCCCGGCATTTT. Its protein is CASSSLGARQPRHF. This chain uses TRBV4-3 with TRBJ1-5; the D gene is possibly TRBD1 (6 bases). Germline lookup yields CDR1 LGHNA and CDR2 YSLEER. This CDR3 has 14 amino acids.

This clonotype has ten or more counts. The chain's CDR3 is CSAREKYSGSANEQYF. The DNA for the CDR3 is TGCAGTGCTAGAGAAAAGTATAGCGGGAGCGCCAACGAGCAGTACTTC. The rearrangement uses TRBV20-1 and TRBJ2-7; 9 nucleotides line up with TRBD2. Germline V gene sequence: CDR1 DFQATT, CDR2 SNEGSKA (reference sequence). J was trimmed by 5 bases and V by 0 bases; bases with no gene match: 11. The CDR3 consists of 16 residues.

CDR3 region: CASSYSGTDDYGYTF. The DNA of the CDR3 is TGTGCCAGCAGCTATAGCGGGACGGACGACTATGGCTACACCTTC. The V call is TRBV7-8, the J call TRBJ1-2; tentative D call: TRBD1 (5 bases). Germline loops: CDR1 SGHVS, CDR2 FQNEAQ. This CDR3 is 15 amino acids long. The ends were cut back, 4 bases at V and 3 bases at J, with 15 bases in the middle.

This clonotype was found a few times. CDR3 protein: CASSQRFEAFF. For the CDR3, the DNA is TGTGCCAGCAGCCAACGGTTTGAAGCTTTCTTT. The chain uses TRBV3-1 and TRBJ1-1, with D unclear. CDR1 is LGHDT, CDR2 YNNKEL, per germline (reference sequence). V was cut by 2 bases and J by 7 bases, with 5 bases left in between. The CDR3 covers 11 residues.

A note on this clonotype: This sequence may be a read error, since a much larger clone differs from it by one base. The V call is TRBV5-1, the J call TRBJ2-2, with TRBD2 matching over 11 bases. CDR1 and CDR2 from the germline V gene are SGHRS and YFSETQ. The CDR3 is 16 residues long. J was trimmed by 4 bases and V by 2 bases; bases with no gene match: 4. DNA for the CDR3: TGCGCCAGCAGCTTCAGGACTAGCGGGTTCACCGGGGAGCTGTTTTTT. It translates to CASSFRTSGFTGELFF.

To note about this clonotype: Sequence at one end of the junction differs from germline and may be a read error. V is TRBV7-8 and J is TRBJ2-7, with D perhaps TRBD2 (5 bases). This CDR3 contains 13 residues. CDR1 is SGHVS, CDR2 FQNEAQ, per germline. The CDR3, as DNA: TGTGCCAGCAGTTGGTCGGTTACCGGGGAGCTGTACTTC. Translation gives CASSWSVTGELYF.

With regard to this clonotype: The conserved closing phenylalanine or tryptophan is absent in this CDR3, likely reflecting a read error. V is TRBV7-2 and J is TRBJ2-7; 7 bases fit TRBD2. J lost 2 bases, V lost 3 bases, and 4 bases had no gene match. Looked up from germline, CDR1 is SGHTA and CDR2 is FQGNSA. The CDR3 is made up of 14 amino acids. The CDR3: CASSLVGGAYEQYL. The DNA for the CDR3 is TGTGCCAGCAGCTTGGTGGGGGGGGCCTACGAGCAGTACCTC.

This sequence joins TRBV7-9 and TRBJ2-5, with 14 bases fitting TRBD2. The J call may be mistaken, given a closer DNA end match to TRBJ2-7. The CDR3 is 18 residues long. Germline V lookup: CDR1 SEHNR, CDR2 FQNEAQ (reference sequence). The CDR3 DNA is TGTGCCAGCAGCTTAGCGGAGGGACTAGCGGGGGCCGGCTACGAGCAGTACTTC. Translating gives CASSLAEGLAGAGYEQYF.

Here the CDR3 reads CRGPGRGYGYTF. The DNA for the CDR3 is TGCAGAGGTCCGGGGAGAGGCTATGGCTACACCTTC. The chain combines TRBV20-1 with TRBJ1-2; no reliable D call. Germline V gene lookup returns CDR1 DFQATT and CDR2 SNEGSKA (reference sequence). This CDR3 comprises 12 residues.